Shown below are 14 T cell receptor beta chains from a single sample sequenced in a study of blood T cell repertoires in COVID-19. TCRdb's copy holds only in-frame clones and misses some; the assay was immunoSEQ multiplex PCR. This table holds some 230,000 clones, under 90% found once. Sequences were obtained from peripheral blood. The receptors derive from a woman aged 55-70 years who had recovered from COVID-19.

The chain couples TRBV28 to TRBJ1-1, with a tentative D call TRBD1 (6 bases). This CDR3 is 14 amino acids long. Trimming shortened V by 3 bases and J by 3 bases, and 11 bases separated the two germline ends. Germline-derived CDR1 and CDR2 are MDHEN and SYDVKM. CDR3 nucleotides: TGTGCCAGCAGTTTGCGGGGGGCTTACACTGAAGCTTTCTTT. Its translation is CASSLRGAYTEAFF.

The rearrangement uses TRBV6-1 and TRBJ1-2; a possible D gene is TRBD1 (5 bases). There are 15 residues in the CDR3. V was cut by 1 base and J by 5 bases, with 14 bases left in between. The V gene's germline CDR1 is MNHNS and CDR2 SASEGT. The CDR3: CASSEEGRGGYGYTF. The CDR3 nucleotides are TGTGCCAGCAGTGAAGAGGGTCGGGGGGGTTATGGCTACACCTTC.

V and J are TRBV19 and TRBJ1-2, with TRBD1 as a possible D gene (5 bases). Trimming left V 5 bases short and J 0 bases short, with 13 bases between. This CDR3 has 15 amino acids. Germline CDR1 LNHDA, CDR2 SQIVND (reference sequence). This chain's CDR3 is CASSPRDSPNYGYTF. CDR3 nucleotide sequence: TGTGCCAGTAGTCCACGCGACAGCCCTAACTATGGCTACACCTTC.

The rearrangement joins TRBV5-1 to TRBJ1-1, with D unclear. The germline CDR1 and CDR2 sequences are SGHRS and YFSETQ. V lost 0 bases to trimming and J lost 1 base, with 10 bases between them. This CDR3 spans 15 amino acids. CDR3 in DNA: TGCGCCAGCAGCTTGGTTCAGGCGGGGAACACTGAAGCTTTCTTT. This encodes CASSLVQAGNTEAFF.

This sequence joins TRBV29-1 and TRBJ1-4, with D tentatively TRBD1 (5 bases). Germline V gives CDR1 SQVTM, CDR2 ANQGSEA. The CDR3 is 13 residues long. V was shortened by 4 bases and J by 3 bases, with 9 bases between the two germline ends. The CDR3 loop is CSVGGQANEKLFF. Written as DNA, the CDR3 is TGCAGCGTTGGCGGACAAGCTAATGAAAAACTGTTTTTT.

The gene calls are TRBV6-1 and TRBJ1-1; tentatively, D is TRBD1 (6 bases). V was trimmed by 3 bases and J by 4 bases, leaving 12 bases between them. Germline CDR1 and CDR2: MNHNS and SASEGT. The CDR3 runs to 14 residues. CDR3 sequence reads: CASSEGHWGTEAFF. Here the CDR3 DNA reads TGTGCCAGCAGTGAGGGACACTGGGGCACTGAAGCTTTCTTT.

The rearrangement joins TRBV5-1 to TRBJ2-3; a weak D match, TRBD2 (6 bases). The CDR3 has 14 residues. V dropped 4 bases and J dropped 2 bases, with 11 bases sitting between them. Per the germline V gene, CDR1 is SGHRS and CDR2 is YFSETQ. The DNA of the CDR3 is TGCGCCAGCAGCATCTCTAGCGACACAGATACGCAGTATTTT. It yields the protein CASSISSDTDTQYF.

The V gene is TRBV24-1, the J gene TRBJ1-6; TRBD1 might be the D (6 bases). Germline values: CDR1 KGHDR, CDR2 SFDVKD. V dropped 5 bases and J dropped 0 bases, with 13 bases sitting between them. The CDR3 loop spans 17 amino acids. DNA of the CDR3: TGTGCCACCAGTGCATCCCAGGGGAGCTCCTATAATTCACCCCTCCACTTT. Encoded protein: CATSASQGSSYNSPLHF.

The chain links TRBV2 to TRBJ2-5; 9 bases match TRBD1. The length of the CDR3 is 14 residues. Germline CDR1 SNHLY, CDR2 FYNNEI. V trimming: 6 bases; J trimming: 2 bases; junction bases outside the gene matches: 4. CDR3 DNA sequence: TGTGCCAGCAGCGCCGGGACAGGGCAAGAGACCCAGTACTTC. This gives the protein CASSAGTGQETQYF.

CDR3: CASSLRSSGDRYFYGYTF. As DNA, the CDR3 is TGTGCCAGCAGTTTACGATCTAGCGGGGACAGATACTTTTATGGCTACACCTTC. The rearrangement links TRBV27 to TRBJ1-2, with TRBD1 identical over 7 bases. Germline V lookup: CDR1 MNHEY, CDR2 SMNVEV (reference sequence). The CDR3 runs to 18 residues. The trim removed 2 bases at V and 5 bases at J, leaving 17 bases unmatched.

CDR3 in amino acids: CASSPPDRVEYEQYF. CDR3 coding DNA: TGTGCCAGCTCACCCCCGGACAGGGTGGAGTACGAGCAGTACTTC. V is TRBV18 and J is TRBJ2-7, with 8 nucleotides matching TRBD1. The CDR3 is 15 amino acids. Germline-derived CDR1 and CDR2 are KGHSH and LQKENI. The junction had 8 bases not matched to a gene; V was cut back by 3 bases and J by 4 bases.

The J gene is TRBJ2-7, the V gene TRBV14; D possibly corresponds to TRBD1 (5 bases). Trimming took off 1 base at V and 3 bases at J, with 16 bases between the two ends. CDR3 size: 16 residues. CDR1 SGHDN and CDR2 FVKESK come from the germline V gene. The CDR3 loop reads CASSQVGASRDYEQYF. The CDR3 DNA follows: TGTGCCAGCAGCCAAGTAGGGGCCAGTAGGGACTACGAGCAGTACTTC.

Turning to this clone: A far larger clone is one base from this, pointing to a likely read error. V is TRBV30 and J is TRBJ2-7, with 8 bases that match TRBD1. V shed 5 bases and J 0 bases; nucleotides not matched to a gene: 3. Germline V gives CDR1 GTSNPN, CDR2 SVGIG (reference sequence). The CDR3 is made up of 13 amino acids. This CDR3 is CAWADRDSYEQYF. CDR3 sequence (DNA): TGTGCCTGGGCGGACAGGGACTCCTACGAGCAGTACTTC.

The V and J genes are TRBV11-3 and TRBJ2-7, with a tentative D call TRBD1 (5 bases). The ends were cut back, 2 bases at V and 5 bases at J, with 10 bases in the middle. CDR1 is SGHNT, CDR2 YENEEA, per germline. This CDR3 region has 13 residues. CDR3 region: CASSLTRVHEQYF. Written as DNA, the CDR3 is TGTGCCAGCAGCTTAACCAGGGTCCACGAGCAGTACTTC.